A single T cell receptor (beta chain) is shown here with its context. Its specificity is not known. Using immunoSEQ multiplex PCR, the repertoire was profiled, and TCRdb retains in-frame clones only, with some absent. The sample shows tens of thousands of clones, 92% of them seen only once. This sample is drawn from a study of PD-1 blockade in classical Hodgkin lymphoma. Germline CDR1 reads MGHRA; CDR2 reads YSYEKL. This CDR3 is 13 amino acids long. The ends lost 4 bases at V and 7 bases at J; junction bases unmatched: 3. Findings and limits, study-wide: Those starting nivolumab under 1 year post-ASCT were excluded. TCR diversity at baseline was reported to be reduced in newly diagnosed patients relative to healthy donors.

The time point here: cycle 4 day 1 (C4D1), after 6 weeks of nivolumab. Every patient had relapsed following autologous stem cell transplantation, and cohorts differed in brentuximab vedotin exposure. Investigators isolated CD4+ T cells from thawed PBMCs through magnetic negative selection. Each best response was a complete response, a partial response or progressive disease. The clonotype originates from a human donor with classical Hodgkin lymphoma. The chain has TRBV4-1 and TRBJ2-4; 8 nucleotides match TRBD1. Sequenced material: CD4+ T cells from blood, taken before the fourth cycle of nivolumab. This CDR3 is CASSPRQGNIQYF. The CDR3 bases are TGCGCCAGCAGCCCCCGACAGGGGAACATTCAGTACTTC.